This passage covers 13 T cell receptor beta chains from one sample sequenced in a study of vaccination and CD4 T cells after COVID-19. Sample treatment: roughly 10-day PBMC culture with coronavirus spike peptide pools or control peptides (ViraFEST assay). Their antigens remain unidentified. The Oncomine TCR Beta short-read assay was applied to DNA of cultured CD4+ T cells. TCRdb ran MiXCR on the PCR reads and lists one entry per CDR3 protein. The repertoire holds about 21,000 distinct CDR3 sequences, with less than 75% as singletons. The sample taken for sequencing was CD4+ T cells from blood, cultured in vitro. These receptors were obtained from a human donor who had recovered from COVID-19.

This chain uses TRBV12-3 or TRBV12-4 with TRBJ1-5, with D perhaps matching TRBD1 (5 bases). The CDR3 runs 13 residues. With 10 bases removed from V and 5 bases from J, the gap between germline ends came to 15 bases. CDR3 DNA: TGTGCCACCAAGCGGGGGAGGGATCAGCCCCAGCATTTT. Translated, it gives CATKRGRDQPQHF.

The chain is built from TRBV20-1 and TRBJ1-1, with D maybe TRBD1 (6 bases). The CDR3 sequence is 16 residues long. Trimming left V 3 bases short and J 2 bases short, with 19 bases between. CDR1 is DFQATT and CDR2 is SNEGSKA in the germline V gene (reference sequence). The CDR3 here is CSARGITGTPNTEAFF. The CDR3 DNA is TGCAGTGCTAGGGGAATTACCGGGACACCAAACACTGAAGCTTTCTTT.

The CDR3 coding sequence is TGCAGTGCCAGACTCACTAGCGGGAACCCCAATGAGCAGTTCTTC. Its protein is CSARLTSGNPNEQFF. The chain joins TRBV20-1 to TRBJ2-1; 10 bases align to TRBD2. Per germline, CDR1 DFQATT and CDR2 SNEGSKA (reference sequence). V gave up 6 bases and J gave up 6 bases; unmatched junction bases: 11. The CDR3 spans 15 residues.

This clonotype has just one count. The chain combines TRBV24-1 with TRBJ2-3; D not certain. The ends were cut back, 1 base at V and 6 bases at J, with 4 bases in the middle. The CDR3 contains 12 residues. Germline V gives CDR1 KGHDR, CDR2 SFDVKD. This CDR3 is CATSDFMDTQYF. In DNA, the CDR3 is TGTGCCACCAGTGATTTCATGGATACGCAGTATTTT.

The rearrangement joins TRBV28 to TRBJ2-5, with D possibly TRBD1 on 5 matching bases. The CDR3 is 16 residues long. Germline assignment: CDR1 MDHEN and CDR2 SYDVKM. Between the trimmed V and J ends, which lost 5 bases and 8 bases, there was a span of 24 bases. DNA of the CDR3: TGTGCCAGCAGTACTGGACAAGTCGTACCCGGTGGAACCCAGTACTTC. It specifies CASSTGQVVPGGTQYF.

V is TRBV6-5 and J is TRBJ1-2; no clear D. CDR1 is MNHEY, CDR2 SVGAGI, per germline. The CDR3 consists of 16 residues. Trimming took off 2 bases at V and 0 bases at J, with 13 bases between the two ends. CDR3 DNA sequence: TGTGCCAGCAGTTACCATCGGACCGGAGCTAACTATGGCTACACCTTC. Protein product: CASSYHRTGANYGYTF.

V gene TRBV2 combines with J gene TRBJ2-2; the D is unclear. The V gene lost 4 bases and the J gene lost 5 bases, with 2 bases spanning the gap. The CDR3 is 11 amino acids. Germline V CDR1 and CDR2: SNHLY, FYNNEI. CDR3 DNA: TGTGCCAGCAGTGGGACCGGGGAGCTGTTTTTT. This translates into CASSGTGELFF.

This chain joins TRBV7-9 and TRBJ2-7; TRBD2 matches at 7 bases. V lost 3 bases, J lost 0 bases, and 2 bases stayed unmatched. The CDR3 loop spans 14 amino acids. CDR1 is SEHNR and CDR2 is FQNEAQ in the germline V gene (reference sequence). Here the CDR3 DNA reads TGTGCCAGCAGCTTGCGGGAGTACTCCTACGAGCAGTACTTC. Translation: CASSLREYSYEQYF.

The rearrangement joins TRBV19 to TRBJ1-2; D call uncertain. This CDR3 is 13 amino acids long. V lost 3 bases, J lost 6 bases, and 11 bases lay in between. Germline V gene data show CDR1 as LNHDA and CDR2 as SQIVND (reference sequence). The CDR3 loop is CASSIRRVHGYTF. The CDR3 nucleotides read TGTGCCAGTAGTATTAGGAGGGTCCATGGCTACACCTTC.

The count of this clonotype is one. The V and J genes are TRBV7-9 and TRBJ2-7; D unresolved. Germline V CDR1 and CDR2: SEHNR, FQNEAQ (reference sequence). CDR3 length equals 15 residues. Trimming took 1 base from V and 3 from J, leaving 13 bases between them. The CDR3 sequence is CASSLVGSSNYEQYF. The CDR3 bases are TGTGCCAGCAGCTTAGTGGGTAGCTCAAACTACGAGCAGTACTTC. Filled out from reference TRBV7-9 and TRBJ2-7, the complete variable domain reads DTGVSQNPRHKITKRGQNVTFRCDPISEHNRLYWYRQTLGQGPEFLTYFQNEAQLEKSRLLSDRFSAERPKGSFSTLEIQRTEQGDSAMYLCASSLVGSSNYEQYFGPGTRLTVT.

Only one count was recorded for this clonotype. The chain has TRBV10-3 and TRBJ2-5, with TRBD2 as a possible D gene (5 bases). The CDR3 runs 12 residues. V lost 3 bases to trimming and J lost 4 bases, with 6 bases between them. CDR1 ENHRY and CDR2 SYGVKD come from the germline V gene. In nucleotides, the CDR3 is TGTGCCATCAGTGACGCGGGAGAGACCCAGTACTTC. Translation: CAISDAGETQYF.

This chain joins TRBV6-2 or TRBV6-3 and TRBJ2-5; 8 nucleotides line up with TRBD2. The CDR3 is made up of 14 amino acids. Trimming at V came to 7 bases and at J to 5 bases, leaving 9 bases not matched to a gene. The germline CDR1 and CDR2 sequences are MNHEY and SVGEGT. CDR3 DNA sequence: TGTGCCAGCACCCGGAGCGGGAGTGGGGAGACCCAGTACTTC. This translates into CASTRSGSGETQYF.

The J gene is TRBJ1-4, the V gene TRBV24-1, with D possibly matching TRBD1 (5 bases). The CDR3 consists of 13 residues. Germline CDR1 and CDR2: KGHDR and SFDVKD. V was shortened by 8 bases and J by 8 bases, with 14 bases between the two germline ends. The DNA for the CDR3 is TGTGCCACCATGTCGGGGCCGGGGGAAAAACTGTTTTTT. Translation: CATMSGPGEKLFF.